This passage covers 15 T cell receptor beta chains from one sample sequenced in a study of post-analysis software for immune sequencing data (dated by TCRdb to between 2014 and 2017). Beyond this particular receptor, the publication reports: Four to six TRBV segments, including TRBV5-6, TRBV5-1 and TRBV20-1, were significantly more frequent in patients than controls.

To prepare the library, PCR was applied. This sample was sequenced with an Illumina HiSeq 2500. To reduce PCR and sequencing biases, unique molecular identifiers were incorporated into the TCR beta cDNA libraries. TCRdb reworked the public reads: Q25 trimming with fastp, MiXCR clone assembly, productive beta chains retained. Each record represents a unique CDR3 protein, reported with the most common genes and DNA among its rows. This sample has hundreds of thousands of distinct CDR3 sequences in its table, and roughly 45% of those were observed once. The ten biggest clones cover under 2% of the sample. Their antigens are not known. Material: blood. These receptors all stem from a girl aged 10-17 years with multiple sclerosis.

This sequence joins TRBV7-9 and TRBJ1-2; 7 positions match TRBD1. Germline values: CDR1 SEHNR, CDR2 FQNEAQ (reference sequence). This CDR3 is 11 amino acids long. The CDR3 coding sequence is TGTTCGACAGGACAGGCCTATGGCTACACCTTC. This sequence encodes CSTGQAYGYTF.

This clonotype was found a few times. The chain combines TRBV4-2 with TRBJ2-3; a weak D match, TRBD2 (6 bases). V was pared by 2 bases and J by 2 bases, with 11 bases between. The V gene's germline CDR1 is LGHNA and CDR2 YNFKEQ. This CDR3 has 15 residues. The CDR3 nucleotides read TGTGCCAGCAGCCAATCGGACTATAACACAGATACGCAGTATTTT. Protein sequence: CASSQSDYNTDTQYF.

A few counts support this clonotype. V and J are TRBV7-2 and TRBJ2-1, with D tentatively TRBD1 (7 bases). Trimming stripped 1 base from V and 12 bases from J, with 25 bases between. The CDR3 extends over 17 amino acids. The germline gives CDR1 SGHTA, CDR2 FQGNSA. DNA of the CDR3: TGTGCCAGCAGCTTAGGGGTTGTCAGGGGGGCCGGAGGGGGGCAGTTCTTC. This encodes CASSLGVVRGAGGGQFF.

The chain links TRBV18 to TRBJ2-7; 8 nucleotides agree with TRBD1. This CDR3 spans 12 amino acids. The V gene end was trimmed by 5 bases and the J gene end by 6 bases; junction bases not matched to a gene: 3. Germline V gene lookup returns CDR1 KGHSH and CDR2 LQKENI. This chain's CDR3 is CASSIQGGEQYF. The CDR3 DNA reads as TGTGCCAGCTCAATACAGGGGGGCGAGCAGTACTTC.

V usage is TRBV4-1 and J usage is TRBJ2-5; 8 positions match TRBD1. Trimming cost V 3 bases and J 11 bases; bases outside gene matches: 17. The germline V gene encodes CDR1 MGHRA and CDR2 YSYEKL. There are 16 residues in the CDR3. DNA for the CDR3: TGCGCCAGCAGCCACCTCACAGGGGGTTCCTACAATGAGCAGTACTTC. Residues: CASSHLTGGSYNEQYF.

The chain carries TRBV29-1 and TRBJ2-5; possible D gene TRBD2, 5 bases. This CDR3 spans 12 amino acids. Germline V lookup: CDR1 SQVTM, CDR2 ANQGSEA. The germline V and J ends were trimmed by 6 bases and 2 bases, with 10 bases remaining between them. CDR3 loop: CSVAAEQETQYF. CDR3 bases: TGCAGCGTCGCAGCGGAACAAGAGACCCAGTACTTC.

This clonotype was seen more than once but under ten times. The chain carries TRBV5-8 and TRBJ2-5; D uncertain. The CDR3 contains 11 residues. V was trimmed by 4 bases and J by 9 bases, leaving 10 bases between them. The germline gives CDR1 SGHTS, CDR2 YDEGEE. The CDR3 coding sequence is TGTGCCAGCAGCCCGGGTAGGGCCCAGTACTTC. It specifies CASSPGRAQYF.

This chain uses TRBV20-1 with TRBJ2-1, with D hard to call. CDR1 is DFQATT and CDR2 is SNEGSKA in the germline V gene (reference sequence). Between the trimmed V and J ends, which lost 2 bases and 4 bases, there was a span of 12 bases. This CDR3 has 14 residues. CDR3 coding DNA: TGCAGTGCTAGACTGCCACGTGGGTACAATGAGCAGTTCTTC. Its translation is CSARLPRGYNEQFF.

In DNA, the CDR3 is TGTGCCAGCAGCCAAGATTCTACGGGGGGCTTCTACGAGCAGTACTTC. Translation: CASSQDSTGGFYEQYF. The J gene is TRBJ2-7, the V gene TRBV3-1, with a possible D match to TRBD2 (7 bases). Trimming stripped 0 bases from V and 3 bases from J, with 15 bases between. From germline, CDR1 is LGHDT and CDR2 YNNKEL (reference sequence). CDR3 length equals 16 residues.

Concerning this clonotype itself: A junction end diverges from the germline sequence, so it may reflect a read error. V gene TRBV7-2 combines with J gene TRBJ2-1, with 9 nucleotides matching TRBD1. Germline V CDR1 and CDR2: SGHTA, FQGNSA. This CDR3 has 15 residues. This CDR3 is CASSLWDRETNEQFF. CDR3 sequence (DNA): TGCGCCAGCAGCTTGTGGGACAGGGAGACCAATGAGCAGTTCTTC.

The CDR3 spells CSVSRDSIYNEQFF. CDR3 DNA: TGCAGTGTCAGCCGGGACTCCATTTACAATGAGCAGTTCTTC. The chain joins TRBV20-1 to TRBJ2-1, with D possibly TRBD2 on 6 matching bases. Germline V CDR1 and CDR2: DFQATT, SNEGSKA (reference sequence). This CDR3 contains 14 residues. The V and J ends lost 7 bases and 4 bases respectively, with 17 bases between them.

The chain uses TRBV10-3 and TRBJ2-1; TRBD2 aligns across 11 bases. CDR1 is ENHRY, CDR2 SYGVKD, per germline. V shed 2 bases, J shed 7 bases, and the junction held 10 bases outside the gene matches. The CDR3 is 17 residues long. CDR3 DNA: TGTGCCATCAGTGAGCCCGCCCCGGGACTAGCGGAGAATGAGCAGTTCTTC. As protein: CAISEPAPGLAENEQFF.

This clonotype was found a few times. V is TRBV7-2 and J is TRBJ2-1; TRBD2 matches 8 bases. CDR1 and CDR2 from the germline V gene are SGHTA and FQGNSA. The CDR3 contains 16 residues. Trimming cost V 5 bases and J 2 bases; bases outside gene matches: 8. CDR3 sequence: CASSIESSGPYNEQFF. As DNA, the CDR3 is TGTGCCAGCAGCATCGAATCTAGCGGGCCCTACAATGAGCAGTTCTTC.

The V and J genes are TRBV20-1 and TRBJ2-3; D is uncertain. The ends were cut back, 3 bases at V and 2 bases at J, with 12 bases in the middle. There are 14 residues in the CDR3. CDR1 DFQATT and CDR2 SNEGSKA come from the germline V gene (reference sequence). The CDR3 coding sequence is TGCAGTGCTAGTGGCACGTCCCACACAGATACGCAGTATTTT. Amino acid sequence: CSASGTSHTDTQYF.

In this sample, this clonotype turned up once. The chain couples TRBV7-6 to TRBJ2-1; 9 nucleotides agree with TRBD2. Trimming took 0 bases from V and 8 from J; bases not matched to a gene: 11. The CDR3 has 17 residues. CDR1 and CDR2 from the germline V gene are SGHVS and FNYEAQ. CDR3 protein: CASSLAGWGGGAYEQFF. The CDR3 region has the DNA TGTGCCAGCAGCTTAGCTGGATGGGGCGGGGGGGCTTATGAGCAGTTCTTC.